This entry concerns a single T cell receptor beta chain. This specimen comes from a study of cytomegalovirus exposure and HLA in healthy donors. Use of 60 Vbeta and 13 Jbeta primers characterized the PCR. Profiled with immunoSEQ multiplex PCR; TCRdb holds only in-frame clones, not every one. The sample yields around 100,000 clones, approximately 70% seen once. Germline V CDR1 and CDR2: SQVTM, ANQGSEA. V lost 0 bases and J lost 0, with 11 bases in between. CDR3 length equals 15 residues. This receptor was identified in a woman between 50 and 59 years old in good health and CMV-seronegative. This chain uses TRBV29-1 with TRBJ2-5; D not resolved. The sample consisted of PBMCs. CDR3 residues: CSVEDRGSYQETQYF. DNA of the CDR3: TGCAGCGTTGAAGATCGAGGTAGCTACCAAGAGACCCAGTACTTC.